This T cell receptor beta chain appears in the sequencing data of a study of CD8 T cells in ankylosing spondylitis. Study-level results: The clones that were linked to disease were reported to be significantly enriched in matched synovial fluid samples from ankylosing spondylitis patients. Within ankylosing spondylitis blood, a TCR beta motif made up of roughly eight highly homologous variants appeared to be characteristic.

This clonotype was seen a few times. Its matching antigen is unknown. This CDR3 region has 14 residues. Germline values: CDR1 SNHLY, CDR2 FYNNEI. Trimming took 6 bases from V and 3 from J, leaving 13 bases between them. Researchers built TCR beta libraries using quantitative 5'-RACE with molecular barcodes. MiXCR, applied by TCRdb to the 5' RACE reads, yields one record per CDR3 protein. The sample has hundreds of thousands of distinct CDR3 sequences; approximately 10% are singletons. The chain recombines TRBV2 with TRBJ2-3; D unresolved. Sequencing input: blood, either unsorted or a sorted T cell fraction (not recorded which). The clonotype was recovered from a male donor with ankylosing spondylitis. CDR3 in amino acids: CASSVSPGTDTQYF. The CDR3 coding sequence is TGTGCCAGCAGCGTATCTCCCGGGACAGATACGCAGTATTTT.